These 6 T cell receptor beta chains came from one sample sequenced in a study of CD8+CD57+ T cells in acquired aplastic anemia. Profiling that covered TCR beta VDJ and CDR3 relied on genomic DNA as its template. MiXCR, run by TCRdb on the reads, gives a single entry per CDR3 protein. The sample lists about 250,000 distinct CDR3 sequences, around half seen once, with over 7.5% in the top ten. Patients chosen for sequencing had shown CD8+CD57+ cell expansion by flow cytometry. The specimen was sorted CD4+, CD8+, or CD8+CD57+ T cells (not recorded which) from PBMCs. The origin of the receptors is a human donor with aplastic anemia.

The table lists this clonotype with many counts. The rearrangement links TRBV9 to TRBJ2-2, with a possible D match to TRBD1 (6 bases). Trimming left V 4 bases short and J 6 bases short, with 13 bases between. CDR1 and CDR2 (germline): SGDLS, YYNGEE. There are 14 residues in the CDR3. The CDR3, as DNA: TGTGCCAGCAGCCAGGGGCAGGGAGCCGGGGAGCTGTTTTTT. Its protein product is CASSQGQGAGELFF.

This clonotype was seen a handful of times. The chain joins TRBV27 to TRBJ1-2, with D tentatively TRBD1 (5 bases). The CDR3 has 16 residues. V was shortened by 4 bases and J by 8 bases, with 23 bases between the two germline ends. CDR1 and CDR2 (germline): MNHEY, SMNVEV (reference sequence). The CDR3 DNA reads TGTGCCAGCAGTTCCGACGGTCCCGGGGCGGTCCGGGGCTACACCTTC. Translation: CASSSDGPGAVRGYTF.

This clonotype was detected many times. The chain couples TRBV7-8 to TRBJ2-7; unclear D gene. V lost 1 base to trimming and J lost 4 bases, with 11 bases between them. This CDR3 comprises 14 residues. In germline, CDR1 is SGHVS, CDR2 FQNEAQ. The CDR3 protein is CASSLVKAPYEQYF. CDR3 sequence (DNA): TGTGCCAGCAGCTTAGTTAAGGCGCCTTACGAGCAGTACTTC.

The chain carries TRBV29-1 and TRBJ1-2, with 7 bases identical to TRBD1. Germline CDR1 SQVTM, CDR2 ANQGSEA. Trimming at V came to 4 bases and at J to 3 bases, leaving 2 bases not matched to a gene. The CDR3 runs 12 residues. As DNA, the CDR3 is TGCAGCGTTGCTGGGACAGACTATGGCTACACCTTC. Its protein is CSVAGTDYGYTF. Drawing the rest from reference TRBV29-1 and TRBJ1-2, the complete variable domain is SAVISQKPSRDICQRGTSLTIQCQVDSQVTMMFWYRQQPGQSLTLIATANQGSEATYESGFVIDKFPISRPNLTFSTLTVSNMSPEDSSIYLCSVAGTDYGYTFGSGTRLTVV.

The CDR3 nucleotides read TGTGCCAGCACCTGGACAGCTAATAGCAATCAGCCCCAGCATTTT. This sequence encodes CASTWTANSNQPQHF. The genes are TRBV27 and TRBJ1-5; the D gene is possibly TRBD1 (6 bases). Trimming took 7 bases from V and 0 from J, leaving 13 bases between them. The CDR3 covers 15 residues. Germline V gene data show CDR1 as MNHEY and CDR2 as SMNVEV (reference sequence).

This clonotype was recorded at least ten times. The V gene is TRBV20-1, the J gene TRBJ1-5, with D unresolved. The germline V gene has CDR1 DFQATT and CDR2 SNEGSKA (reference sequence). Between the trimmed V and J ends, which lost 3 bases and 7 bases, there was a span of 13 bases. The CDR3 loop spans 13 amino acids. As DNA, the CDR3 is TGCAGTGCTAGCCCCCGGGGTGGCCAGCCCCAGCATTTT. Translated: CSASPRGGQPQHF.